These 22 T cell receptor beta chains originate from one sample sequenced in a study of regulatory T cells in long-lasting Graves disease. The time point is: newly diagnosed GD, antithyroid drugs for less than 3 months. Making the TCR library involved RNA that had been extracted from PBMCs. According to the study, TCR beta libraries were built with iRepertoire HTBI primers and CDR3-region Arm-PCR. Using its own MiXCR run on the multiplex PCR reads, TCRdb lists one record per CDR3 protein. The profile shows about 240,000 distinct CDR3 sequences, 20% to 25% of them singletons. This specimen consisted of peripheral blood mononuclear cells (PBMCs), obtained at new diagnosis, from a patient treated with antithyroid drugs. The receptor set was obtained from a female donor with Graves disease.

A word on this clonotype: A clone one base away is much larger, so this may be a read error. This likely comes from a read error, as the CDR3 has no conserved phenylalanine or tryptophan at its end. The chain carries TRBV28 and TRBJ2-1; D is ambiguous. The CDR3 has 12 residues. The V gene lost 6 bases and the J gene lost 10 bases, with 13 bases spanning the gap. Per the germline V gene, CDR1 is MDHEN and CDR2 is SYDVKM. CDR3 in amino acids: CASRLPFREQFS. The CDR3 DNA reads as TGTGCCAGCAGACTTCCTTTCAGGGAGCAGTTCTCC.

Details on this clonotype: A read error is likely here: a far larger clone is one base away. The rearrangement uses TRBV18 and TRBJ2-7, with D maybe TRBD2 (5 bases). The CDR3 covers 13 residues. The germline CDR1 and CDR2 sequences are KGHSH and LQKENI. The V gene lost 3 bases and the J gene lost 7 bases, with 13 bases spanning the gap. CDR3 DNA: TGTGCCAGCTCACCTCGGGCTAGCAATGAGCAGTACTTC. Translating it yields CASSPRASNEQYF.

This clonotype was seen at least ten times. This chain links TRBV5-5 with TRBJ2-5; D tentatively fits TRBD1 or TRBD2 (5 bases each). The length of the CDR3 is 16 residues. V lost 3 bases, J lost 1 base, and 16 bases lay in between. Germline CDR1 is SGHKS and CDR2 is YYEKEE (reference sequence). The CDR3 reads CASSWDAYQPQETQYF. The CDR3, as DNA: TGTGCCAGCAGCTGGGACGCCTACCAACCCCAAGAGACCCAGTACTTC.

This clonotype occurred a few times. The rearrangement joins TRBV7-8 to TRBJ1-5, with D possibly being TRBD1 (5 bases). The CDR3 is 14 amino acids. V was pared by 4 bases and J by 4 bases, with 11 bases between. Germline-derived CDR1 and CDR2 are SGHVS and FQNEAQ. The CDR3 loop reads CASSSWGGNQPQHF. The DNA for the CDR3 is TGTGCCAGCAGCTCTTGGGGGGGGAATCAGCCCCAGCATTTT.

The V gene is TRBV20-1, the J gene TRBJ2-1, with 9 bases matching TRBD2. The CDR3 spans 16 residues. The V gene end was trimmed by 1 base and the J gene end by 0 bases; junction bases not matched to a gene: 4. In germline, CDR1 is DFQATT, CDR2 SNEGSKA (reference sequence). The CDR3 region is CSARAASGDSYNEQFF. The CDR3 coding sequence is TGCAGTGCTAGAGCCGCTAGCGGGGACTCCTACAATGAGCAGTTCTTC.

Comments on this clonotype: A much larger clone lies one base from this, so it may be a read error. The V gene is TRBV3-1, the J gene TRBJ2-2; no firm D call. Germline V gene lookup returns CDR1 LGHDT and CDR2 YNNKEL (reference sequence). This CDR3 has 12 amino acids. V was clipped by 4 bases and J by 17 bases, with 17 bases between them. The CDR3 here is CASSRDFGTVFF. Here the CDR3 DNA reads TGTGCCAGCAGCCGAGATTTCGGTACAGTTTTTTTT.

DNA for the CDR3: TGCAGTGCGTCGACAGGGTGGGATGGCTACACCTTC. Protein: CSASTGWDGYTF. V usage is TRBV20-1 and J usage is TRBJ1-2, with 7 bases aligning to TRBD1. Germline V lookup: CDR1 DFQATT, CDR2 SNEGSKA (reference sequence). This CDR3 region has 12 residues. V was clipped by 6 bases and J by 6 bases; unmatched bases: 7.

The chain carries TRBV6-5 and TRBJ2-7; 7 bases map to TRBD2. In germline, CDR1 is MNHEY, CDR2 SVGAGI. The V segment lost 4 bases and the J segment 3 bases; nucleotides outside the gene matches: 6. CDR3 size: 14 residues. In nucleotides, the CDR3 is TGTGCCAGCAGTTCCGGCGGGAGACTCTACGAGCAGTACTTC. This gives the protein CASSSGGRLYEQYF.

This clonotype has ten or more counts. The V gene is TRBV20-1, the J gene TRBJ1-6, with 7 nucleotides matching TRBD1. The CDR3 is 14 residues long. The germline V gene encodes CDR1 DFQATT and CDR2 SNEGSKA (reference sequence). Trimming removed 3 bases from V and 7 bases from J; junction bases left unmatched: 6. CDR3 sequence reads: CSASFGTENSPLHF. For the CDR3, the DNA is TGCAGTGCTAGTTTTGGGACAGAGAATTCACCCCTCCACTTT.

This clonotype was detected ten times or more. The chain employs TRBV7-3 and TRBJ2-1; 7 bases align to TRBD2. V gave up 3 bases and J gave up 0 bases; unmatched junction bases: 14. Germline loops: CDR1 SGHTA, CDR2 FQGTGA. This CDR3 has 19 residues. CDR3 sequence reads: CASSFLPLTLAASYNEQFF. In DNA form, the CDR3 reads TGTGCCAGCAGCTTCTTACCCCTCACTCTAGCGGCCTCCTACAATGAGCAGTTCTTC.

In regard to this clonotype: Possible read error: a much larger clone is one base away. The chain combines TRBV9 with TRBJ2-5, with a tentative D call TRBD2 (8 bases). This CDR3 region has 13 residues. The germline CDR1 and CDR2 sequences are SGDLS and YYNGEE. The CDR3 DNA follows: TGTGCCAGCAGCAGGGGGCAGCGGGGGACCCAGCACTTC. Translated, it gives CASSRGQRGTQHF.

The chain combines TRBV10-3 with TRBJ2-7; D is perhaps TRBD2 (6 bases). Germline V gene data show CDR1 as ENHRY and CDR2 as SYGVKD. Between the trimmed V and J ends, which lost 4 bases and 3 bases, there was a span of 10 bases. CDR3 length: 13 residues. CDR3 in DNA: TGTGCCATCAGTGGGCTAGCGTTCTACGAGCAGTACTTC. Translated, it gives CAISGLAFYEQYF.

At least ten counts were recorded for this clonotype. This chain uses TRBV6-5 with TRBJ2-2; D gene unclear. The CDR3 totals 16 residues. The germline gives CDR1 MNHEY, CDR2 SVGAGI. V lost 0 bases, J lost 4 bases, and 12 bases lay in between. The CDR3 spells CASSYSRLLPTGELFF. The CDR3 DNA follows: TGTGCCAGCAGTTACTCCCGGTTACTACCCACCGGGGAGCTGTTTTTT.

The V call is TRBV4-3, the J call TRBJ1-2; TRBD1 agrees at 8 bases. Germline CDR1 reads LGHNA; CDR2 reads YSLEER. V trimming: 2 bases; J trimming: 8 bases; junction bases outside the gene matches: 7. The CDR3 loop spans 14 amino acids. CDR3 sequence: CASSQLTGGRGYTF. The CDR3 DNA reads TGCGCCAGCAGCCAACTAACAGGGGGACGGGGCTACACCTTC.

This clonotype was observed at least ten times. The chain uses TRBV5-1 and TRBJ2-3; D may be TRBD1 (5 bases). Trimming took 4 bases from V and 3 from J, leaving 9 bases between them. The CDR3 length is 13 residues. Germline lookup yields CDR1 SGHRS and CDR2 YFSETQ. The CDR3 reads CASSAPGTDTQYF. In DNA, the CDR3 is TGCGCCAGCAGCGCACCAGGGACAGATACGCAGTATTTT.

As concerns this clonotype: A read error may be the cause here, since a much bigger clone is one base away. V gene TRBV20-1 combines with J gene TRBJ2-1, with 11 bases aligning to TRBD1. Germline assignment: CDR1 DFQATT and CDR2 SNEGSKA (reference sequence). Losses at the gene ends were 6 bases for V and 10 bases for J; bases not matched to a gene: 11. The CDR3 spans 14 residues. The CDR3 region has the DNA TGCAGTGCCTTTGGGGACAGGGGGTCAAGGGAGCAGTTCTTC. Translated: CSAFGDRGSREQFF.

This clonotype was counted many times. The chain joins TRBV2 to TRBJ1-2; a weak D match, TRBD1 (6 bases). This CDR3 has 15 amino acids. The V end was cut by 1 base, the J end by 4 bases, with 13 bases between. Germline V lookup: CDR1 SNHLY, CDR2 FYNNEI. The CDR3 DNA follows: TGTGCCAGCAGTGAAGAGGCAGGGGTCTCCTATGGCTACACCTTC. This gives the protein CASSEEAGVSYGYTF.

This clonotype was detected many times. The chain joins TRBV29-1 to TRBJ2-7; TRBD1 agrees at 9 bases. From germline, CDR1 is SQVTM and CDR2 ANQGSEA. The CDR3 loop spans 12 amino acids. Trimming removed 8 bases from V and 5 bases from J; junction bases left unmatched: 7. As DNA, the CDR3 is TGCAGCACCTGGGACAGGGCAAACGAGCAGTACTTC. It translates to CSTWDRANEQYF.

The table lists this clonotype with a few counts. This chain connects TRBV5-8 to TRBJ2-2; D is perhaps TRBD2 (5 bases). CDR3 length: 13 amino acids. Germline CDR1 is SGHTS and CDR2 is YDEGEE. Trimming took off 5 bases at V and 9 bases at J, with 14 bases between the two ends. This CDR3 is CASSPDFGRELFF. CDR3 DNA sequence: TGTGCCAGCAGTCCCGATTTCGGGAGGGAGCTGTTTTTT.

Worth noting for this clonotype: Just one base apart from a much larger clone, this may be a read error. DNA for the CDR3: TGTGCCAGCAGCGTAACCCCAAGTCACACCACCCCCTCCGATACGCAGTATTTT. Translated, it gives CASSVTPSHTTPSDTQYF. The chain recombines TRBV9 with TRBJ2-3; unclear D gene. The CDR3 is made up of 18 amino acids. V was shortened by 1 base and J by 6 bases, with 24 bases between the two germline ends. CDR1 is SGDLS, CDR2 YYNGEE, per germline. Based on the CDR3 plus reference TRBV9 and TRBJ2-3, the full variable domain is DSGVTQTPKHLITATGQRVTLRCSPRSGDLSVYWYQQSLDQGLQFLIQYYNGEERAKGNILERFSAQQFPDLHSELNLSSLELGDSALYFCASSVTPSHTTPSDTQYFGPGTRLTVL.

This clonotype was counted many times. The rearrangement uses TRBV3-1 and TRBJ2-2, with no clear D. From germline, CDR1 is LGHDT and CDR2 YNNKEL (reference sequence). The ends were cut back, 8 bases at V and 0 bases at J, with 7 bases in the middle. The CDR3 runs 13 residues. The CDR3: CASRTTNTGELFF. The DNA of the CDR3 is TGTGCCAGCCGTACAACGAACACCGGGGAGCTGTTTTTT.

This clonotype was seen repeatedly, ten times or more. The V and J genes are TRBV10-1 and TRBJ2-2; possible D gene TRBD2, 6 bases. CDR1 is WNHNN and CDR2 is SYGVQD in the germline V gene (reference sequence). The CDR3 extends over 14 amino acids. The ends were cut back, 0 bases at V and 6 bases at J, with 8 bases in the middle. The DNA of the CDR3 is TGCGCCAGCAGTGAGTCCGGGGGTGCCGGGGAGCTGTTTTTT. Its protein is CASSESGGAGELFF.